This T cell receptor beta chain was retrieved from a study of T-cell reconstitution after alpha-beta-depleted transplantation in children. Library preparation (for TCRbeta) was performed with unique molecular identifiers. TCRdb re-analysed the PCR reads in MiXCR, keeping a single row per CDR3 protein. The table has about 260,000 distinct CDR3 sequences, approximately 8.9% seen once. General study findings and limits: T-cell numbers and diversity, one year after transplant, stemmed largely from T cells that were newly produced. Several patients had high TCRbeta diversity at day 60; it came from surviving recipient T cells and thymic progenitors. Several hundred graft clones that had expanded were reportedly the source of alpha-beta T cells about two months after transplant.

Points on this clonotype: Its cognate antigen is unknown.

Germline assignment: CDR1 DFQATT and CDR2 SNEGSKA (reference sequence). The V end lost 2 bases, the J end lost 3 bases, and 9 bases lay between the germline ends. CDR3 length: 13 residues. This sequence joins TRBV20-1 and TRBJ2-3, with D hard to call. The source of this sequence is a male patient younger than 18 who had a stem cell transplant for acute lymphoblastic leukemia, so the T cells may come from the graft donor. Sequencing used PBMCs, mostly from graft donor cells, obtained 180 days after TCRalphabeta/CD19-depleted stem cell transplant. The chain's CDR3 is CSARKVSTDTQYF. CDR3 coding DNA: TGCAGTGCTAGAAAAGTCTCGACAGATACGCAGTATTTT.